This is a list of T cell receptor beta chains from one sample in a study of T cell changes during pregnancy in multiple sclerosis. Here immunoSEQ multiplex PCR was the method, and the copy in TCRdb shows in-frame clones only, minus some. Among about 71,000 clones listed, approximately 90% were seen once. This specimen consisted of peripheral blood, obtained in the third trimester of pregnancy. These TCRs come from a female donor with multiple sclerosis, enrolled in a pregnancy study. The CDR3 runs from the conserved cysteine through the conserved F or W. A D gene is named only where the DNA matches it firmly. Not all rows give a size; the values are once, few, many and, for expanded clones, a class.

abundance,v_gene,len,j_gene,d_gene,CDR3aa,CDR3nt
.,TRBV19,14,TRBJ2-7,.,CASSPRGPPYEQYF,TGTGCCAGTAGTCCCAGGGGCCCCCCCTACGAGCAGTACTTC
.,TRBV7-9,14,TRBJ2-7,.,CASSLGRVSYEQYF,TGTGCCAGCAGCTTAGGGCGGGTCTCCTACGAGCAGTACTTC
.,TRBV11-2,15,TRBJ2-7,TRBD1,CASSLAGTGGYEQYF,TGTGCCAGCAGCTTAGCCGGGACAGGGGGGTACGAGCAGTACTTC
.,TRBV30,15,TRBJ2-7,TRBD2,CAWRGLAGGPGEQYF,TGTGCCTGGAGGGGACTAGCGGGAGGGCCGGGGGAGCAGTACTTC
.,TRBV7-9,17,TRBJ1-3,TRBD1,CASSLWTGDAHGNTIYF,TGTGCCAGCAGCTTATGGACAGGGGACGCACATGGAAACACCATATATTTT
.,TRBV28,17,TRBJ1-2,.,CASSPLRVRVGFGGYTF,TGTGCCAGCAGTCCGCTGCGGGTGAGGGTGGGGTTCGGGGGCTACACCTTC
.,TRBV29-1,13,TRBJ1-1,TRBD1,CSVQDRVNTEAFF,TGCAGCGTTCAGGACAGGGTGAACACTGAAGCTTTCTTT
.,TRBV18,15,TRBJ2-7,TRBD1,CASSPVEGAIGEQYF,TGTGCCAGCTCCCCAGTTGAGGGGGCGATAGGCGAGCAGTACTTC
.,TRBV27,14,TRBJ2-7,.,CASSHRVSSYEQYF,TGTGCCAGCAGTCACAGGGTGAGCTCCTACGAGCAGTACTTC
few,TRBV11-2,15,TRBJ1-4,TRBD1,CASHDQGVLEEKLFF,TGTGCCAGCCACGACCAGGGGGTGTTAGAGGAAAAACTGTTTTTT
few,TRBV7-9,14,TRBJ2-1,TRBD1,CAMGEGQGELKQFF,TGTGCCATGGGGGAGGGACAGGGAGAGTTGAAGCAGTTCTTC
.,TRBV7-2,13,TRBJ2-3,.,CASSSFGGDTQYF,TGTGCCAGCAGCTCTTTCGGGGGAGATACGCAGTATTTT
.,TRBV6-5,12,TRBJ1-1,.,CASSSTGTEAFF,TGTGCCAGCAGTTCCACGGGGACTGAAGCTTTCTTT
once,TRBV5-4,14,TRBJ1-2,.,CASSLGQESYGYTF,TGTGCCAGCAGCTTGGGACAGGAAAGCTATGGCTACACCTTC
.,TRBV6-1,14,TRBJ1-5,.,CASSEAPGGQPQHF,TGTGCCAGCAGTGAAGCGCCCGGGGGGCAGCCCCAGCATTTT
few,TRBV6-4,13,TRBJ2-2,.,CASSEADTGELFF,TGTGCCAGCAGTGAAGCGGACACCGGGGAGCTGTTTTTT
.,TRBV7-7,14,TRBJ2-1,.,CASKEGAQTNEQFF,TGTGCCAGCAAGGAGGGGGCTCAGACTAATGAGCAGTTCTTC
.,TRBV18,16,TRBJ2-7,TRBD2,CASSPPRLAGVIKQYF,TGTGCCAGCTCACCACCAAGACTAGCGGGAGTAATCAAGCAGTACTTC
.,TRBV29-1,15,TRBJ2-3,.,CSVDRLGGPTDTQYF,TGCAGCGTTGATCGACTAGGAGGTCCCACAGATACGCAGTATTTT
.,TRBV5-4,15,TRBJ1-1,.,CASSSPVRGYTEAFF,TGTGCCAGCAGCTCCCCCGTGAGAGGGTACACTGAAGCTTTCTTT
.,TRBV6-1,15,TRBJ1-1,TRBD1,CASKIFRDRDSEAFF,TGTGCCAGCAAGATCTTCCGGGACAGGGATAGTGAAGCTTTCTTT
.,TRBV9,17,TRBJ2-1,TRBD2,CASSVDSGTSSYNEQFF,TGTGCCAGCAGCGTAGATTCTGGGACTAGCTCCTACAATGAGCAGTTCTTC